This entry describes one T cell receptor beta chain. The antigen is not known. The data were obtained in a study of T cell responses to AZD1222 COVID-19 vaccine. Overall study findings and caveats: Among the donors, most were white British and more were female, and clonal diversity was possibly underestimated. A rise in Spike-specific TCR breadth and depth followed two AZD1222 doses.

Assay: immunoSEQ multiplex PCR; the TCRdb copy retains only in-frame clones and omits some. The table records 100,000 to 150,000 clones, around 90% of them present only once. Here the sequenced sample was peripheral blood, taken on day 0 of AZD1222 vaccination. This clonotype was sampled from an adult in good health.

CDR3 DNA sequence: TGTGCCAGCAGGGGGGGACTAGCGGGTTACAATGAGCAGTTCTTC. Its protein product is CASRGGLAGYNEQFF. The chain recombines TRBV2 with TRBJ2-1; 12 bases are shared with TRBD2. With V trimmed by 6 bases and J by 4 bases, 4 bases remained unmatched. This CDR3 has 15 residues. Germline assignment: CDR1 SNHLY and CDR2 FYNNEI.